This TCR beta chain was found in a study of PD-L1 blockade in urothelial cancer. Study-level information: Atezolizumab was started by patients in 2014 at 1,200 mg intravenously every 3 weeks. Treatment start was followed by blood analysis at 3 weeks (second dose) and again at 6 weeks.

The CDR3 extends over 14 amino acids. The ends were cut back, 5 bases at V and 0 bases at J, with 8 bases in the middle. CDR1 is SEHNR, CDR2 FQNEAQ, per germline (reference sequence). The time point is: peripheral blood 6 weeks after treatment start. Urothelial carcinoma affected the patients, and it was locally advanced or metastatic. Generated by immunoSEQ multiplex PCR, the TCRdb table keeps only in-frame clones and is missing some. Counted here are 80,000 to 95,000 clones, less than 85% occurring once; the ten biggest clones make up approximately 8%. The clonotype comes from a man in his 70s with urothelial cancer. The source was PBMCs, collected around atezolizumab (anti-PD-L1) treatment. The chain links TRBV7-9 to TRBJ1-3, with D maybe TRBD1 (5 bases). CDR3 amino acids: CASSRTLSGNTIYF. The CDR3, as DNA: TGTGCCAGCAGCCGGACACTCTCTGGAAACACCATATATTTT.